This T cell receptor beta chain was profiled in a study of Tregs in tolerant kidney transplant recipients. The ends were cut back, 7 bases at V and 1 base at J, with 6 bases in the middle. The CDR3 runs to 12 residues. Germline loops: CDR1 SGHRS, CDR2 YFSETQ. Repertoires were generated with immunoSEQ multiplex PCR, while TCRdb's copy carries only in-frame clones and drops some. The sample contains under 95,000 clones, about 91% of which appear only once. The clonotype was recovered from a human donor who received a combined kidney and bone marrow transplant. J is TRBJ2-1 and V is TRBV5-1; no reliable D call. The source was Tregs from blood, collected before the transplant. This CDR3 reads CASSDSYNEQFF. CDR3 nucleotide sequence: TGCGCCAGCTCGGATTCCTACAATGAGCAGTTCTTC.